The subject of this entry is one TCR beta chain. Antigen: not known. This sample was taken from a study of shared clonotypes between healthy human individuals. Study-wide results and limits: The four-donor shared clonotypes exceeded non-shared clonotypes in generation probability, with non-shared ones scoring lower. Generally, naive subsets came out with larger estimated richness than memory subsets.

Researchers ran the assay at a deep level. The method was immunoSEQ multiplex PCR; TCRdb's version includes in-frame clones alone and lacks a portion of them. The sample shows about 1.4 million clones, around 97% of them seen only once. Germline CDR1 is SGHRS and CDR2 is YFSETQ. CDR3 length: 17 amino acids. V dropped 2 bases and J dropped 1 base, with 16 bases sitting between them. The receptor comes from a man aged 25 to 45 in good health. The rearrangement links TRBV5-1 to TRBJ1-5; D remains ambiguous. The specimen sequenced was naive CD4+ T cells sorted from blood. Subset reported: CD45RA+ positively selected. The CDR3 reads CASSFSRMIWSNQPQHF. CDR3 DNA sequence: TGCGCCAGCAGCTTTAGTAGGATGATTTGGAGCAATCAGCCCCAGCATTTT.